The rows below give T cell receptor beta chains drawn from one sample of a study of monozygotic twins with cystic fibrosis. TCRdb keeps only in-frame clones here, not all; method: immunoSEQ multiplex PCR. The top ten clones hold roughly 0.15% of a sample with 30,000 to 35,000 clones, just over 95% of them seen once. The specimen was blood. The origin of the receptors is a girl aged 2 to 10 with cystic fibrosis. Each CDR3 is given with its conserved first and last residue. Each record gives: J gene, clone size, V gene, D gene, CDR3 DNA, CDR3 protein. The D gene is left open where the match is weak. Clone size is stated in some rows and not others, as once, few, many or a class when expanded.

j_call: TRBJ2-7
clone_size: .
v_call: TRBV15
d_call: .
cdr3_nt: TGTGCCACCAGCAGGAAACGAACTGGGGGATACGAGCAGTACTTC
cdr3_aa: CATSRKRTGGYEQYF

j_call: TRBJ2-1
clone_size: .
v_call: TRBV6-5
d_call: .
cdr3_nt: TGTGCCAGCAGCCGAATCCCAGCGGACTACAATGAGCAGTTCTTC
cdr3_aa: CASSRIPADYNEQFF

j_call: TRBJ2-1
clone_size: .
v_call: TRBV29-1
d_call: TRBD2
cdr3_nt: TGCAGCGTTGGTACTAGCGGGAGTGGGGCCAATGAGCAGTTCTTC
cdr3_aa: CSVGTSGSGANEQFF

j_call: TRBJ2-1
clone_size: .
v_call: TRBV5-8
d_call: TRBD1
cdr3_nt: TGTGCCAGCAGCCCGAGGGGGCGCGGTAACAATGAGCAGTTCTTC
cdr3_aa: CASSPRGRGNNEQFF

j_call: TRBJ2-7
clone_size: .
v_call: TRBV27
d_call: .
cdr3_nt: TGTGCCAGCAGTCTAGGGACCGTATACGAGCAGTACTTC
cdr3_aa: CASSLGTVYEQYF

j_call: TRBJ1-1
clone_size: .
v_call: TRBV6-6
d_call: .
cdr3_nt: TGTGCCAGCAGTTATCTCGTGGGAACTGAAGCTTTCTTT
cdr3_aa: CASSYLVGTEAFF

j_call: TRBJ2-7
clone_size: .
v_call: TRBV5-1
d_call: TRBD1
cdr3_nt: TGCGCCACAAAGATCGGGACAGGGTTCTACGAGCAGTACTTC
cdr3_aa: CATKIGTGFYEQYF

j_call: TRBJ2-1
clone_size: .
v_call: TRBV4-1
d_call: TRBD2
cdr3_nt: TGCGCCAGCAGCCAGGTAGCGGGGGTAAAGTACAATGAGCAGTTCTTC
cdr3_aa: CASSQVAGVKYNEQFF

j_call: TRBJ2-1
clone_size: .
v_call: TRBV28
d_call: .
cdr3_nt: TGTGCCAGCAGTCCCCCGGGACTTAGAAACCACAATGAGCAGTTCTTC
cdr3_aa: CASSPPGLRNHNEQFF

j_call: TRBJ1-1
clone_size: .
v_call: TRBV29-1
d_call: .
cdr3_nt: TGCAGCGTGGAGACGGGGGCTGAAGCTTTCTTT
cdr3_aa: CSVETGAEAFF

j_call: TRBJ2-2
clone_size: .
v_call: TRBV5-1
d_call: .
cdr3_nt: TGCGCCAGCAGCTTGGCCCCGACGGGCACCGGGGAGCTGTTTTTT
cdr3_aa: CASSLAPTGTGELFF

j_call: TRBJ1-1
clone_size: .
v_call: TRBV2
d_call: .
cdr3_nt: TGTGCCAGCACGCAGGGGAACACTGAAGCTTTCTTT
cdr3_aa: CASTQGNTEAFF

j_call: TRBJ2-7
clone_size: .
v_call: TRBV15
d_call: TRBD2
cdr3_nt: TGTGCCACCAGCAGATGGACTAGCGGATCCTACGAGCAGTACTTC
cdr3_aa: CATSRWTSGSYEQYF

j_call: TRBJ1-1
clone_size: .
v_call: TRBV19
d_call: .
cdr3_nt: TGTGCCAGTAGCCTCAGGGCCGGAGGTGACACTGAAGCTTTCTTT
cdr3_aa: CASSLRAGGDTEAFF

j_call: TRBJ2-7
clone_size: .
v_call: TRBV9
d_call: TRBD2
cdr3_nt: TGTGCCAGCAGCGTAGGAACTAGCGACTCCTACGAGCAGTACTTC
cdr3_aa: CASSVGTSDSYEQYF

j_call: TRBJ2-5
clone_size: .
v_call: TRBV2
d_call: .
cdr3_nt: TGTGCCAGCAGTCCCGGGATCATCGGAGAGACCCAGTACTTC
cdr3_aa: CASSPGIIGETQYF

j_call: TRBJ1-4
clone_size: .
v_call: TRBV6-6
d_call: .
cdr3_nt: TGTGCCAGCCGTACGGGTAATGAAAAACTGTTTTTT
cdr3_aa: CASRTGNEKLFF

j_call: TRBJ2-7
clone_size: .
v_call: TRBV2
d_call: .
cdr3_nt: TGTGCCAGCAGCCGGGCCCCGCAATACGAGCAGTACTTC
cdr3_aa: CASSRAPQYEQYF

j_call: TRBJ1-1
clone_size: .
v_call: TRBV19
d_call: TRBD1
cdr3_nt: TGTGCCGTCTGGGACAGGGTTAGGTTATGGTCCACTGAAGCTTTCTTT
cdr3_aa: CAVWDRVRLWSTEAFF

j_call: TRBJ2-3
clone_size: .
v_call: TRBV6-6
d_call: .
cdr3_nt: TGTGCCACCATGCTTTCAAGCGGCGCTAGCACAGATACGCAGTATTTT
cdr3_aa: CATMLSSGASTDTQYF

j_call: TRBJ2-7
clone_size: .
v_call: TRBV27
d_call: .
cdr3_nt: TGTGCCAGCAGTGGGGGGAGGGAGCAGTACTTC
cdr3_aa: CASSGGREQYF

j_call: TRBJ1-6
clone_size: .
v_call: TRBV7-8
d_call: .
cdr3_nt: TGTGCCAGCAGCTTACAGGGGCGGTATAATTCACCCCTCCACTTT
cdr3_aa: CASSLQGRYNSPLHF

j_call: TRBJ1-1
clone_size: .
v_call: TRBV6-5
d_call: .
cdr3_nt: TGTGCCAGCAGTTACCTGAGCATGAACACTGAAGCTTTCTTT
cdr3_aa: CASSYLSMNTEAFF

j_call: TRBJ2-5
clone_size: .
v_call: TRBV5-8
d_call: .
cdr3_nt: TGTGCCAGCAGCTTGGTGGCAGGGAGTGAGACCCAGTACTTC
cdr3_aa: CASSLVAGSETQYF

j_call: TRBJ2-3
clone_size: .
v_call: TRBV5-1
d_call: .
cdr3_nt: TGCGCCAGCAGCACGGGACGTTCCAAATCAGCAGATACGCAGTATTTT
cdr3_aa: CASSTGRSKSADTQYF

j_call: TRBJ1-3
clone_size: .
v_call: TRBV4-1
d_call: .
cdr3_nt: TGCGCCAGCAGCCAAACCACCCTCCCGTCTGGAAACACCATATATTTT
cdr3_aa: CASSQTTLPSGNTIYF

j_call: TRBJ2-7
clone_size: once
v_call: TRBV16
d_call: TRBD2
cdr3_nt: TGTGCCAGCAGCCCGCGGGGGGGCTCCTACGAGCAGTACTTC
cdr3_aa: CASSPRGGSYEQYF

j_call: TRBJ1-5
clone_size: .
v_call: TRBV19
d_call: .
cdr3_nt: TGTGCCAGTAGTATAAAGGCTTTTCGGAGCAATCAGCCCCAGCATTTT
cdr3_aa: CASSIKAFRSNQPQHF

j_call: TRBJ1-1
clone_size: .
v_call: TRBV28
d_call: TRBD1
cdr3_nt: TGTGCCAGCAGTCAGGGGGCCCGGGCTGAAGCTTTCTTT
cdr3_aa: CASSQGARAEAFF

j_call: TRBJ2-7
clone_size: .
v_call: TRBV6-1
d_call: .
cdr3_nt: TGTGCCAGCAGGATGGCTAGCGATGTCGAGCAGTACTTC
cdr3_aa: CASRMASDVEQYF

j_call: TRBJ1-1
clone_size: once
v_call: TRBV25-1
d_call: .
cdr3_nt: TGTGCCAGCAGTGAATATCAGAACACTGAAGCTTTCTTT
cdr3_aa: CASSEYQNTEAFF

j_call: TRBJ2-3
clone_size: .
v_call: TRBV15
d_call: .
cdr3_nt: TGTGCCACCAGCAGAGAGAAAGATACGCAGTATTTT
cdr3_aa: CATSREKDTQYF

j_call: TRBJ1-1
clone_size: .
v_call: TRBV6-5
d_call: .
cdr3_nt: TGTGCCAGCAGGAGATGGCGGAACACTGAAGCTTTCTTT
cdr3_aa: CASRRWRNTEAFF

j_call: TRBJ2-1
clone_size: .
v_call: TRBV4-1
d_call: TRBD2
cdr3_nt: TGCGCCAGCAGCCGGACGCGACTAGCGGGGGACAATGAGCAGTTCTTC
cdr3_aa: CASSRTRLAGDNEQFF

j_call: TRBJ1-1
clone_size: .
v_call: TRBV5-1
d_call: .
cdr3_nt: TGCGCCAGCAGCGCCTCCACGAACACTGAAGCTTTCTTT
cdr3_aa: CASSASTNTEAFF

j_call: TRBJ1-2
clone_size: .
v_call: TRBV7-2
d_call: .
cdr3_nt: TGTGCCAGCAACAGGATCCGGCTATATGGCTACACCTTC
cdr3_aa: CASNRIRLYGYTF

j_call: TRBJ1-5
clone_size: .
v_call: TRBV10-1
d_call: TRBD1
cdr3_nt: TGCGCCAGCAGTACCGGGACAGGGAATCAGCCCCAGCATTTT
cdr3_aa: CASSTGTGNQPQHF

j_call: TRBJ1-3
clone_size: .
v_call: TRBV11-2
d_call: .
cdr3_nt: TGTGCCAGCAGCCCCTGGGGAGCGGGAAACACCATATATTTT
cdr3_aa: CASSPWGAGNTIYF

j_call: TRBJ1-4
clone_size: .
v_call: TRBV2
d_call: .
cdr3_nt: TGTGCCAGCAGTGATGTCGGTGAAAAACTGTTTTTT
cdr3_aa: CASSDVGEKLFF

j_call: TRBJ1-5
clone_size: .
v_call: TRBV2
d_call: TRBD1
cdr3_nt: TGTGCCAGCAGTGAGGACAGGGGTAGCAATCAGCCCCAGCATTTT
cdr3_aa: CASSEDRGSNQPQHF

j_call: TRBJ2-7
clone_size: .
v_call: TRBV28
d_call: TRBD2
cdr3_nt: TGTGCCAGCAGTTCCCGGGGGGACCCCTACGAGCAGTACTTC
cdr3_aa: CASSSRGDPYEQYF

j_call: TRBJ2-7
clone_size: .
v_call: TRBV11-3
d_call: TRBD2
cdr3_nt: TGTGCCAGCAACACTAGCGGAGTCAGCTACGAGCAGTACTTC
cdr3_aa: CASNTSGVSYEQYF

j_call: TRBJ2-1
clone_size: .
v_call: TRBV2
d_call: .
cdr3_nt: TGTGCCAGCAGGGGGGCGGGAGCGCAGTTCTTC
cdr3_aa: CASRGAGAQFF

j_call: TRBJ2-5
clone_size: .
v_call: TRBV30
d_call: .
cdr3_nt: TGTGCCTGGAGGGGGGTTGGTCAGGGCCAAGAGACCCAGTACTTC
cdr3_aa: CAWRGVGQGQETQYF

j_call: TRBJ1-1
clone_size: .
v_call: TRBV29-1
d_call: .
cdr3_nt: TGCAGCGTTGCTGGGGGCGCGGGGGACACTGAAGCTTTCTTT
cdr3_aa: CSVAGGAGDTEAFF

j_call: TRBJ1-5
clone_size: .
v_call: TRBV6-5
d_call: .
cdr3_nt: TGTGCCAGCAGTTACAGTGGGGCCAGAGGTCAGCCCCAGCATTTT
cdr3_aa: CASSYSGARGQPQHF

j_call: TRBJ2-2
clone_size: .
v_call: TRBV18
d_call: .
cdr3_nt: TGTGCCAGCTCACTAACAGAGAACACCGGGGAGCTGTTTTTT
cdr3_aa: CASSLTENTGELFF

j_call: TRBJ2-4
clone_size: .
v_call: TRBV19
d_call: .
cdr3_nt: TGTGCCAGTAGTATAGTCGGGGACTTACAAAACATTCAGTACTTC
cdr3_aa: CASSIVGDLQNIQYF

j_call: TRBJ2-7
clone_size: .
v_call: TRBV4-1
d_call: TRBD2
cdr3_nt: TGCGCCAGCAGCCAAGAAGGCGGGAGGGCCTACGAGCAGTACTTC
cdr3_aa: CASSQEGGRAYEQYF

j_call: TRBJ2-1
clone_size: .
v_call: TRBV4-1
d_call: .
cdr3_nt: TGCGCCAGCAGCCAGGGGGCGTACTCCTACAATGAGCAGTTCTTC
cdr3_aa: CASSQGAYSYNEQFF

j_call: TRBJ2-5
clone_size: .
v_call: TRBV19
d_call: .
cdr3_nt: TGTGCCAGTAGTTCTGGGGCCGGGGAGACCCAGTACTTC
cdr3_aa: CASSSGAGETQYF

j_call: TRBJ1-1
clone_size: .
v_call: TRBV10-3
d_call: TRBD1
cdr3_nt: TGTGCCATCAGTGTTCAGGGGGCGGACACTGAAGCTTTCTTT
cdr3_aa: CAISVQGADTEAFF

j_call: TRBJ1-1
clone_size: .
v_call: TRBV11-2
d_call: .
cdr3_nt: TGTGCCAGCAGCCTCGGAAGGAGCGGGGGGGGTAACACTGAAGCTTTCTTT
cdr3_aa: CASSLGRSGGGNTEAFF

j_call: TRBJ1-5
clone_size: .
v_call: TRBV28
d_call: .
cdr3_nt: TGTGCCAGCAGCGTACCAGACCTTTATCAGCCCCAGCATTTT
cdr3_aa: CASSVPDLYQPQHF

j_call: TRBJ1-4
clone_size: .
v_call: TRBV4-1
d_call: .
cdr3_nt: TGCGCCAGCAGCCAAGATCAGGCAGGAGATTATCCAACTAATGAAAAACTGTTTTTT
cdr3_aa: CASSQDQAGDYPTNEKLFF

j_call: TRBJ2-3
clone_size: .
v_call: TRBV5-1
d_call: TRBD2
cdr3_nt: TGCGCCAGCAGCTCGACTAGCGGGAGGGCAGGCACAGATACGCAGTATTTT
cdr3_aa: CASSSTSGRAGTDTQYF

j_call: TRBJ2-7
clone_size: .
v_call: TRBV5-1
d_call: TRBD1
cdr3_nt: TGCGCCAGCAGCTTGGGTCCGGGACAGGAATTCTCCGCCTACGAGCAGTACTTC
cdr3_aa: CASSLGPGQEFSAYEQYF

j_call: TRBJ1-2
clone_size: .
v_call: TRBV28
d_call: .
cdr3_nt: TGTGCCAGCGGTGGAGGGATCGGCTATGGCTACACCTTC
cdr3_aa: CASGGGIGYGYTF

j_call: TRBJ2-1
clone_size: .
v_call: TRBV4-2
d_call: .
cdr3_nt: TGTGCCAGCAGCCAAGTCAGTGAGCAGTTCTTC
cdr3_aa: CASSQVSEQFF